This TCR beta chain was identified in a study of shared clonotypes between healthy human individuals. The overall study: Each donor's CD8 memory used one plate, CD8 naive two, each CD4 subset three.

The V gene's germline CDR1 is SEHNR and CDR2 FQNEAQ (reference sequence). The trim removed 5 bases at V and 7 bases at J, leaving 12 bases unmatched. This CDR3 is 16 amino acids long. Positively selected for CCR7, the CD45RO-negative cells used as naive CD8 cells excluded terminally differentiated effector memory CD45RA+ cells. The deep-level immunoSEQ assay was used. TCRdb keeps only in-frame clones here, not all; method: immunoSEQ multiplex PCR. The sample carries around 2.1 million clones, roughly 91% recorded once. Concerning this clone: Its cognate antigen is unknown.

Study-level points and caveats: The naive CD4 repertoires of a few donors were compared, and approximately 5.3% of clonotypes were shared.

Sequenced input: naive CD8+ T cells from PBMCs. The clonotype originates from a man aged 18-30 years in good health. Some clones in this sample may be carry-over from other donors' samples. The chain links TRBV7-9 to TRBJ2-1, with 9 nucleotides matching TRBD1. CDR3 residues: CASSTLGTGFINEQFF. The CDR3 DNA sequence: TGTGCCAGCAGCACCTTAGGGACAGGGTTCATTAATGAGCAGTTCTTC.